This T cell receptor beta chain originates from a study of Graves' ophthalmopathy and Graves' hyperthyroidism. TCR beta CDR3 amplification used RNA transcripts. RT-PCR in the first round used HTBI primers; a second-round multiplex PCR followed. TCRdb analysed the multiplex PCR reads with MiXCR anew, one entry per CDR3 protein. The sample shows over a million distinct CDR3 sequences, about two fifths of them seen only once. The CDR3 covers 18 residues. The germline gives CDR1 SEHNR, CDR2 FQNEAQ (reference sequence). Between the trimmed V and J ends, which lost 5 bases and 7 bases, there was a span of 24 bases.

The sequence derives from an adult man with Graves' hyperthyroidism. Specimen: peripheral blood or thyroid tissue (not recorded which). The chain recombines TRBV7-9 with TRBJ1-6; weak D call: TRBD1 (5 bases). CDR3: CASSRTQNTGHANSPLHF. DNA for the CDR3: TGTGCCAGCAGCAGGACACAGAACACCGGGCACGCCAATTCACCCCTCCACTTT.